This is a list of T cell receptor beta chains from one sample in a study of blood T cell repertoires in COVID-19. The assay was immunoSEQ multiplex PCR, and TCRdb's table has in-frame clones only and misses some. Of some 320,000 clones listed, around 87% are singletons. What was sequenced was peripheral blood. The receptor set was obtained from a woman in her forties or fifties who had recovered from COVID-19. Each CDR3 is given with its conserved first and last residue. Each record gives: clone size, J gene, V gene, D gene, CDR3 protein, CDR3 DNA. A D gene is named only where the DNA matches it firmly. Clone size is stated in some rows and not others, as once, few, many or a class when expanded.

>NA|TRBJ1-1|TRBV4-3|NA
CASSQVWFGRTKGTEAFF
TGCGCCAGCAGCCAAGTTTGGTTCGGGAGAACAAAGGGCACTGAAGCTTTCTTT
>NA|TRBJ2-7|TRBV27|TRBD2
CASSKLANYEQYF
TGTGCCAGCAGTAAACTAGCGAACTACGAGCAGTACTTC
>NA|TRBJ1-6|TRBV7-9|NA
CASSLVSPGNSPLHF
TGTGCCAGCAGCTTAGTGTCTCCGGGGAATTCACCCCTCCACTTT
>once|TRBJ2-5|TRBV11-2|NA
CASSLVAVLETQYF
TGTGCCAGCAGCTTAGTGGCGGTTTTAGAGACCCAGTACTTC
>NA|TRBJ1-5|TRBV7-2|TRBD1
CASSQGQGPRPQHF
TGTGCCAGCAGCCAGGGACAGGGGCCAAGGCCCCAGCATTTT
>NA|TRBJ1-4|TRBV15|NA
CATSREGGATNEKLFF
TGTGCCACCAGCAGAGAGGGAGGGGCTACTAATGAAAAACTGTTTTTT
>NA|TRBJ2-2|TRBV6-5|TRBD1
CASSHRQGSGGELFF
TGTGCCAGCAGCCACAGACAGGGATCGGGCGGGGAGCTGTTTTTT
>NA|TRBJ2-5|TRBV19|TRBD1
CASSILGGRGQTQYF
TGTGCCAGTAGTATATTAGGGGGCCGGGGACAGACCCAGTACTTC
>few|TRBJ2-1|TRBV7-2|TRBD2
CASSPLAGGPAGHEQFF
TGTGCCAGCAGCCCGCTAGCGGGGGGGCCGGCAGGGCATGAGCAGTTCTTC
>NA|TRBJ2-3|TRBV5-4|TRBD2
CASSLALAGAGDTQYF
TGTGCCAGCAGCTTGGCGTTAGCGGGAGCGGGAGATACGCAGTATTTT
>NA|TRBJ2-4|TRBV19|NA
CASSGGIQYF
TGTGCCAGTTCAGGTGGCATTCAGTACTTC
>few|TRBJ2-5|TRBV7-2|NA
CASSLGPFNNEGYRETQYF
TGTGCCAGCAGCTTAGGCCCCTTCAATAATGAGGGCTATAGGGAGACCCAGTACTTC
>NA|TRBJ2-1|TRBV7-2|NA
CASSLAAGYNEQFF
TGTGCCAGCAGCTTAGCGGCGGGGTACAATGAGCAGTTCTTC
>NA|TRBJ2-7|TRBV7-9|NA
CASSPGSWADEQYF
TGTGCCAGCAGCCCGGGGTCTTGGGCCGACGAGCAGTACTTC
>NA|TRBJ2-7|TRBV7-9|TRBD1
CASSRRDRGPYEQYF
TGTGCCAGCAGCCGACGGGACAGGGGGCCCTACGAGCAGTACTTC
>NA|TRBJ2-1|TRBV19|NA
CASSTTIGNNNEQFF
TGTGCCAGTAGTACCACTATCGGGAACAACAATGAGCAGTTCTTC
>NA|TRBJ2-2|TRBV3-1/TRBV3-2|NA
CASSYFGGLGTGELFF
TGTGCCAGCAGCTACTTCGGCGGGCTAGGCACCGGGGAGCTGTTTTTT
>NA|TRBJ1-1|TRBV27|NA
CASSLFTNTEAFF
TGTGCCAGCAGTTTGTTCACTAACACTGAAGCTTTCTTT
>NA|TRBJ2-7|TRBV7-3|NA
CASSLNLGGPDEQYF
TGTGCCAGCAGCTTAAACTTGGGGGGTCCGGACGAGCAGTACTTC
>NA|TRBJ2-7|TRBV27|NA
CASSLRGEQYF
TGTGCCAGCAGTTTAAGAGGCGAGCAGTACTTC
>NA|TRBJ2-7|TRBV6-5|TRBD1
CASRELDRGPYEQYF
TGTGCCAGCAGGGAGTTGGACAGGGGCCCCTACGAGCAGTACTTC
>NA|TRBJ1-6|TRBV2|NA
CASSVQSYNSPLHF
TGTGCCAGCAGTGTTCAGTCCTATAATTCACCCCTCCACTTT
>NA|TRBJ1-1|TRBV2|TRBD1
CASSGQGDTEAFF
TGTGCCAGCAGTGGACAGGGTGACACTGAAGCTTTCTTT
>NA|TRBJ2-5|TRBV24-1|NA
CATPALAGRKETQYF
TGTGCCACCCCGGCACTAGCCGGTAGAAAAGAGACCCAGTACTTC